This is a list of T cell receptor beta chains from one sample in a study of blood T cell repertoires in COVID-19. Only in-frame clones appear in the TCRdb table, and some are missing; sequencing was by immunoSEQ multiplex PCR. Of around 310,000 clones detected, 89% appear once; the ten largest clones hold around 9%. What was sequenced was PBMCs or T cells enriched from blood (not recorded which). All receptors come from a woman aged 30 to 39 who had recovered from COVID-19. Each CDR3 is given with its conserved first and last residue. Fields, in order: clone size, V gene, J gene, D gene, CDR3 DNA, CDR3 protein. A D gene is named only where the DNA matches it firmly. Clone size, where shown, is once, few, many, or a class for clones that have expanded.

NA,TRBV6-5,TRBJ1-1,TRBD1,TGTGCCAGCAGTTATTCCGGGACAGGGACTGAAGCTTTCTTT,CASSYSGTGTEAFF
NA,TRBV5-4,TRBJ2-1,NA,TGTGCCAGCAGCTTGTCGTCCTACAATGAGCAGTTCTTC,CASSLSSYNEQFF
NA,TRBV30,TRBJ2-2,NA,TGTGCCTGGAGGTCAGGCCCGAACACCGGGGAGCTGTTTTTT,CAWRSGPNTGELFF
once,TRBV10-3,TRBJ2-7,NA,TGTGCCATCAGTGAGTCCCTCTACGAGCAGTACTTC,CAISESLYEQYF
NA,TRBV14,TRBJ2-3,NA,TGTGCCAGCAGCCAAGACTGGGCAGACCGCACAGATACGCAGTATTTT,CASSQDWADRTDTQYF
NA,TRBV29-1,TRBJ1-1,NA,TGCAGCGTTGTTCGTGCAGAGAGAGCGGGAGCTTTCTTT,CSVVRAERAGAFF
NA,TRBV30,TRBJ1-2,NA,TGTGCCTTAACAACAGCTAACTATGGCTACACCTTC,CALTTANYGYTF
NA,TRBV2,TRBJ1-2,NA,TGTGCCAGCAGTGGAACAGGGTGGTATGGCTACACCTTC,CASSGTGWYGYTF
NA,TRBV2,TRBJ1-1,NA,TGTGCCAGCAGTGAATTACAGGCCATCCATTTTAGTGGCACTGAAGCTTTCTTT,CASSELQAIHFSGTEAFF
NA,TRBV9,TRBJ2-7,TRBD2,TGTGCCAGCAGCCAGACTAGCGGGAACTACGAGCAGTACTTC,CASSQTSGNYEQYF
NA,TRBV10-3,TRBJ2-2,NA,TGTGCCATCAGTGAGTTGTTACGGGGCGGGGAGCTGTTTTTT,CAISELLRGGELFF
NA,TRBV2,TRBJ1-6,TRBD1,TGTGCCAGCAGTGGTATGGGACAGGGGAATTCACCCCTCCACTTT,CASSGMGQGNSPLHF